A single sample is the source of the 13 T cell receptor beta chains below, sequenced in a study of blood T cell repertoires in COVID-19. Here immunoSEQ multiplex PCR was the method, and the copy in TCRdb shows in-frame clones only, minus some. The table has 100,000 to 150,000 clones, under 90% seen once; the top ten hold 3.5% to 5.5%. Sequenced sample: peripheral blood. The receptors stem from a woman in her seventies with acute or convalescent COVID-19.

The V and J genes are TRBV5-8 and TRBJ1-2; D unclear. Germline V gene sequence: CDR1 SGHTS, CDR2 YDEGEE. Trimming left V 3 bases short and J 8 bases short, with 14 bases between. The CDR3 totals 13 residues. Here the CDR3 DNA reads TGTGCCAGCAGCTGGTTGCAGGCCATGGGCTACACCTTC. Its protein product is CASSWLQAMGYTF.

This clone appeared a few times. This rearrangement joins TRBV5-1 to TRBJ1-1; D is uncertain. With 4 bases removed from V and 11 bases from J, the gap between germline ends came to 27 bases. CDR3 size: 16 residues. Germline-derived CDR1 and CDR2 are SGHRS and YFSETQ. CDR3 nucleotide sequence: TGCGCCAGCAGCCCTAGTTTATATGACCGACCCCGAATGGCTTTCTTT. This translates into CASSPSLYDRPRMAFF. The full variable domain, completed using reference TRBV5-1 and TRBJ1-1, is KAGVTQTPRYLIKTRGQQVTLSCSPISGHRSVSWYQQTPGQGLQFLFEYFSETQRNKGNFPGRFSGRQFSNSRSEMNVSTLELGDSALYLCASSPSLYDRPRMAFFGQGTRLTVV.

The chain combines TRBV19 with TRBJ2-3; the D gene is possibly TRBD1 (5 bases). Trimming took 0 bases from V and 11 from J, leaving 9 bases between them. Germline V gives CDR1 LNHDA, CDR2 SQIVND (reference sequence). The CDR3 is 12 residues long. The CDR3 DNA reads as TGTGCCAGTAGTATAGATGGGGCGGAGCAGTATTTT. Translating it yields CASSIDGAEQYF.

This chain links TRBV14 with TRBJ1-2; D is undetermined. V lost 6 bases to trimming and J lost 2 bases, with 7 bases between them. CDR3 length: 12 amino acids. Germline loops: CDR1 SGHDN, CDR2 FVKESK. The CDR3: CASSVANYGYTF. CDR3 coding DNA: TGTGCCAGCAGTGTAGCAAACTATGGCTACACCTTC.

The chain links TRBV5-6 to TRBJ1-2, with D uncertain. Germline-derived CDR1 and CDR2 are SGHDT and YYEEEE. V shed 1 base and J shed 4 bases, with 5 bases lying between them. CDR3 size: 12 residues. DNA of the CDR3: TGTGCCAGCAGCTTGCAGCGCTATGGCTACACCTTC. This encodes CASSLQRYGYTF.

The chain joins TRBV9 to TRBJ1-3, with 10 bases that match TRBD1. The CDR3 is 15 residues long. With 3 bases clipped from V and 4 bases from J, the junction kept 4 bases outside the gene matches. Germline loops: CDR1 SGDLS, CDR2 YYNGEE. CDR3 nucleotides: TGTGCCAGCAGCGCGGACAGGGGGTCCGGAAACACCATATATTTT. The encoded protein is CASSADRGSGNTIYF.

The rearrangement uses TRBV18 and TRBJ1-3; D ambiguous. CDR3 size: 13 residues. V was shortened by 3 bases and J by 8 bases, with 11 bases between the two germline ends. CDR1 KGHSH and CDR2 LQKENI come from the germline V gene. CDR3 DNA sequence: TGTGCCAGCTCACCGGACGGGCGGGACACCATATATTTT. It yields the protein CASSPDGRDTIYF.

The chain combines TRBV6-2 or TRBV6-3 with TRBJ2-7; D is unresolved. This CDR3 is built from 11 residues. Per germline, CDR1 MNHEY and CDR2 SVGEGT. Trimming removed 5 bases at V and 3 bases at J, with 5 bases between. DNA of the CDR3: TGTGCCAGCAGTAAATACTACGAGCAGTACTTC. Translating it yields CASSKYYEQYF.

This chain connects TRBV29-1 to TRBJ1-2, with 9 bases matching TRBD1. This CDR3 comprises 14 residues. Per germline, CDR1 SQVTM and CDR2 ANQGSEA. J lost 3 bases, V lost 7 bases, and 9 bases had no gene match. The CDR3 here is CSARTGVSDYGYTF. CDR3 DNA: TGCAGCGCCCGGACAGGGGTGTCCGACTATGGCTACACCTTC.

J is TRBJ1-4 and V is TRBV24-1; the D is unclear. Germline CDR1 is KGHDR and CDR2 is SFDVKD. Trimming stripped 5 bases from V and 5 bases from J, with 14 bases between. The CDR3 loop spans 15 amino acids. The CDR3 DNA reads TGTGCCACCAGTGTGGGAAAGGGAGTGAATGAAAAACTGTTTTTT. Its translation: CATSVGKGVNEKLFF.

V is TRBV2 and J is TRBJ1-4, with TRBD1 identical over 8 bases. Trimming took 9 bases from V and 7 from J; bases not matched to a gene: 16. The CDR3 runs to 16 residues. The germline gives CDR1 SNHLY, CDR2 FYNNEI. CDR3 region: CASTPGQALGVEKLFF. The CDR3 DNA is TGTGCCAGTACACCGGGACAGGCACTAGGGGTTGAAAAACTGTTTTTT.

The genes are TRBV5-1 and TRBJ2-1, with 8 bases matching TRBD2. The CDR3 spans 16 residues. Germline CDR1 and CDR2: SGHRS and YFSETQ. Trimming removed 0 bases from V and 5 bases from J; junction bases left unmatched: 7. The CDR3 sequence is CASSLGSGVGDNEQFF. CDR3 nucleotides: TGCGCCAGCAGCTTGGGTAGCGGGGTGGGGGACAATGAGCAGTTCTTC.

This clone has more than one count but fewer than ten. This chain links TRBV5-1 with TRBJ2-5, with TRBD2 identical over 13 bases. The CDR3 is 17 amino acids. Germline V gene sequence: CDR1 SGHRS, CDR2 YFSETQ. With 1 base clipped from V and 5 bases from J, the junction kept 8 bases outside the gene matches. CDR3 nucleotides: TGCGCCAGCAGCTTGCGACTAGCGGGGGGTCGAGGGGAGACCCAGTACTTC. Translated: CASSLRLAGGRGETQYF.